Following are 2 T cell receptor beta chains from one sample sequenced in a study of blood T cell repertoires in COVID-19. Profiling relied on immunoSEQ multiplex PCR, and the TCRdb table lists in-frame clones only, not all of them. The table records around 300,000 clones, around 92% of them present only once. Sequencing used PBMCs or T cells enriched from blood (not recorded which). The receptors come from a woman aged 60-70 years who had recovered from COVID-19.

V is TRBV28 and J is TRBJ1-5; possible D gene TRBD1, 5 bases. The germline gives CDR1 MDHEN, CDR2 SYDVKM. The CDR3 extends over 16 amino acids. The V end lost 3 bases, the J end lost 2 bases, and 14 bases lay between the germline ends. The CDR3 bases are TGTGCCAGCAGTTTTGCGCGGGGCCAGGGCAATCAGCCCCAGCATTTT. Its translation: CASSFARGQGNQPQHF.

The CDR3 spells CAINREPGQNEQFF. The CDR3 nucleotides are TGTGCCATCAATCGGGAACCGGGACAGAATGAGCAGTTCTTC. The chain recombines TRBV10-3 with TRBJ2-1; TRBD1 aligns across 7 bases. CDR3 size: 14 residues. CDR1 ENHRY and CDR2 SYGVKD come from the germline V gene. Germline trimming cut 7 bases from V and 7 bases from J; bases unmatched to any gene: 10.